The 20 T cell receptor beta chains listed next were all sequenced from one sample in a study of T cell responses to AZD1222 COVID-19 vaccine (dated by TCRdb to 2020 to 2022). The receptor library was made with the immunoSEQ multiplex PCR assay. The table was pulled from immuneACCESS by TCRdb, which kept in-frame rearrangements only. Such tables lose some clones; where checked, under half of the loss comes from unresolved V genes, and the rest has no known cause. Within this sample are around 26,000 clones, with 88% of them counted one time only. Around 2.9% of the sample goes to the ten largest clones. The sample's time point label is to be understood as: about 28 days (+/-7) after the second vaccine dose. The sample was peripheral blood, taken 28 days after the second AZD1222 dose. Every receptor here comes from an adult who received the AZD1222 COVID-19 vaccine.

The genes are TRBV3-1 (or the pseudogene TRBV3-2) and TRBJ1-6; 7 bases fit TRBD1. J was trimmed by 7 bases and V by 3 bases; bases with no gene match: 3. Per germline, CDR1 LGHDT and CDR2 YNNKEL (reference sequence). The CDR3 has 14 residues. The DNA of the CDR3 is TGTGCCAGCAGCCAGCCGGGACAGAATTCACCCCTCCACTTT. Its translation: CASSQPGQNSPLHF.

This chain connects TRBV11-3 to TRBJ2-1; TRBD1 aligns across 9 bases. V lost 0 bases to trimming and J lost 10 bases; unmatched junction nucleotides: 4. CDR1 and CDR2 (germline): SGHNT, YENEEA. CDR3 length equals 14 residues. The CDR3 spells CASSLEQGAREQFF. CDR3 bases: TGTGCCAGCAGCTTAGAACAGGGGGCGCGGGAGCAGTTCTTC.

J is TRBJ1-5 and V is TRBV4-2; no reliable D call. There are 14 residues in the CDR3. V was trimmed by 1 base and J by 6 bases, leaving 10 bases between them. In germline, CDR1 is LGHNA, CDR2 YNFKEQ. This CDR3 is CASSQALGAQPQHF. The DNA for the CDR3 is TGTGCCAGCAGCCAAGCGTTGGGTGCTCAGCCCCAGCATTTT.

The rearrangement links TRBV7-2 to TRBJ1-1; tentative D call: TRBD1 (5 bases). Trimming shortened V by 3 bases and J by 4 bases, and 15 bases separated the two germline ends. This CDR3 has 15 residues. Germline CDR1 and CDR2: SGHTA and FQGNSA. CDR3 sequence reads: CASSFTRVGGTEAFF. In DNA, the CDR3 is TGTGCCAGCAGCTTTACCAGGGTTGGTGGCACTGAAGCTTTCTTT.

The chain uses TRBV13 and TRBJ2-5; 12 bases match TRBD2. The ends lost 5 bases at V and 3 bases at J; junction bases unmatched: 7. The CDR3 runs 16 residues. CDR1 and CDR2 from the germline V gene are PRHDT and FYEKMQ (reference sequence). The CDR3 nucleotides are TGTGCCAGCAGCACCAGACTAGCGGGGGAAAAAGAGACCCAGTACTTC. Its protein is CASSTRLAGEKETQYF.

The rearrangement joins TRBV4-3 to TRBJ1-1; D uncertain. This CDR3 comprises 16 residues. Per germline, CDR1 LGHNA and CDR2 YSLEER. Trimming cost V 0 bases and J 3 bases, with 14 bases left between them. CDR3 in amino acids: CASSQDPWGRDTEAFF. The DNA for the CDR3 is TGCGCCAGCAGCCAAGATCCTTGGGGAAGGGACACTGAAGCTTTCTTT.

This chain joins TRBV2 and TRBJ1-6; 7 bases fit TRBD1. Germline V gene lookup returns CDR1 SNHLY and CDR2 FYNNEI. Trimming at V came to 7 bases and at J to 0 bases, leaving 15 bases not matched to a gene. There are 19 residues in the CDR3. CDR3 sequence: CASTARTGPWSSYNSPLHF. The DNA of the CDR3 is TGTGCCAGCACCGCCCGGACAGGTCCTTGGAGCTCCTATAATTCACCCCTCCACTTT.

The V and J genes are TRBV9 and TRBJ2-5; possibly TRBD2 for D (5 bases). Germline-derived CDR1 and CDR2 are SGDLS and YYNGEE. The CDR3 is 15 residues long. V shed 0 bases and J shed 4 bases, with 13 bases lying between them. DNA for the CDR3: TGTGCCAGCAGCGTAGGAGGGAATGAGGGAGAGACCCAGTACTTC. The encoded protein is CASSVGGNEGETQYF.

The gene calls are TRBV9 and TRBJ2-3; no clear D gene. Trimming shortened V by 4 bases and J by 2 bases, and 5 bases separated the two germline ends. The CDR3 consists of 12 residues. Germline assignment: CDR1 SGDLS and CDR2 YYNGEE. The CDR3 DNA sequence: TGTGCCAGCAGCCCCGACACAGATACGCAGTATTTT. Translating gives CASSPDTDTQYF.

The V call is TRBV9, the J call TRBJ1-1; D unresolved. V dropped 0 bases and J dropped 3 bases, with 9 bases sitting between them. The CDR3 consists of 14 residues. The germline V gene encodes CDR1 SGDLS and CDR2 YYNGEE. CDR3 protein: CASSVGPVDTEAFF. In DNA form, the CDR3 reads TGTGCCAGCAGCGTAGGTCCGGTAGACACTGAAGCTTTCTTT.

This sequence joins TRBV19 and TRBJ2-7; D might be TRBD2 (6 bases). The CDR3 has 14 residues. The ends were cut back, 3 bases at V and 7 bases at J, with 16 bases in the middle. Per the germline V gene, CDR1 is LNHDA and CDR2 is SQIVND (reference sequence). The CDR3 is CASSMQGAGLEQYF. The DNA for the CDR3 is TGTGCCAGTAGTATGCAGGGCGCGGGGTTGGAGCAGTACTTC.

The chain has TRBV4-3 and TRBJ2-3, with 8 positions matching TRBD1. Germline-derived CDR1 and CDR2 are LGHNA and YSLEER. Trimming at V came to 8 bases and at J to 5 bases, leaving 6 bases not matched to a gene. The CDR3 length is 13 residues. The CDR3 here is CASARDRRDTQYF. DNA for the CDR3: TGCGCCAGCGCCCGGGACAGGCGAGATACGCAGTATTTT.

The CDR3 nucleotides are TGTGCCACCAGCTTTCTACGGGACAACCGGATAAGTGGCTACACCTTC. Translating it yields CATSFLRDNRISGYTF. The chain links TRBV15 to TRBJ1-2, with D perhaps matching TRBD1 (6 bases). Between the trimmed V and J ends, which lost 5 bases and 7 bases, there was a span of 23 bases. The CDR3 sequence is 16 residues long. The germline gives CDR1 LNHNV, CDR2 YYDKDF (reference sequence).

V usage is TRBV9 and J usage is TRBJ1-6; no clear D. Germline V gene data show CDR1 as SGDLS and CDR2 as YYNGEE. The CDR3 runs to 15 residues. V shed 1 base and J shed 7 bases, with 12 bases lying between them. The CDR3 is CASSVYEGRNSPLHF. CDR3 coding DNA: TGTGCCAGCAGCGTATACGAGGGTCGGAATTCACCCCTCCACTTT.

The V and J genes are TRBV7-2 and TRBJ1-2; possibly TRBD1 for D (6 bases). The CDR3 consists of 13 residues. CDR1 is SGHTA and CDR2 is FQGNSA in the germline V gene. V shed 0 bases and J shed 8 bases, with 10 bases lying between them. CDR3 sequence (DNA): TGTGCCAGCAGCTTAGCGGGGGCTCGAGGCTACACCTTC. This encodes CASSLAGARGYTF. Using reference TRBV7-2 and TRBJ1-2 for the parts outside the CDR3, the full variable domain is GAGVSQSPSNKVTEKGKDVELRCDPISGHTALYWYRQSLGQGLEFLIYFQGNSAPDKSGLPSDRFSAERTGGSVSTLTIQRTQQEDSAVYLCASSLAGARGYTFGSGTRLTVV.

The chain is built from TRBV13 and TRBJ1-1; D might be TRBD1 (5 bases). CDR1 and CDR2 from the germline V gene are PRHDT and FYEKMQ (reference sequence). The CDR3 consists of 13 residues. V lost 7 bases, J lost 4 bases, and 13 bases lay in between. The CDR3 region is CASISWGGTEAFF. The DNA of the CDR3 is TGTGCCAGCATCTCGTGGGGGGGCACTGAAGCTTTCTTT.

V usage is TRBV4-1 and J usage is TRBJ2-1; D unresolved. The CDR3 covers 16 residues. CDR1 is MGHRA and CDR2 is YSYEKL in the germline V gene. Between the trimmed V and J ends, which lost 4 bases and 6 bases, there was a span of 19 bases. The CDR3 region is CASSPNAVVGINEQFF. CDR3 in DNA: TGCGCCAGCAGCCCCAATGCGGTGGTGGGCATCAATGAGCAGTTCTTC.

The chain couples TRBV18 to TRBJ1-2; 9 bases align to TRBD1. There are 13 residues in the CDR3. Germline CDR1 reads KGHSH; CDR2 reads LQKENI. Trimming removed 2 bases from V and 6 bases from J; junction bases left unmatched: 1. The CDR3 sequence is CASSPGTGHGYTF. The DNA for the CDR3 is TGTGCCAGCTCACCAGGGACAGGGCATGGCTACACCTTC. The whole variable domain, remainder taken from reference TRBV18 and TRBJ1-2, is NAGVMQNPRHLVRRRGQEARLRCSPMKGHSHVYWYRQLPEEGLKFMVYLQKENIIDESGMPKERFSAEFPKEGPSILRIQQVVRGDSAAYFCASSPGTGHGYTFGSGTRLTVV.

J is TRBJ2-7 and V is TRBV9; D possibly corresponds to TRBD2 (5 bases). CDR3 length equals 13 residues. The V end lost 4 bases, the J end lost 2 bases, and 10 bases lay between the germline ends. Per germline, CDR1 SGDLS and CDR2 YYNGEE. DNA of the CDR3: TGTGCCAGCAGCCGAGGGCCAACCTACGAGCAGTACTTC. Translating gives CASSRGPTYEQYF.

The genes are TRBV7-6 and TRBJ1-6; maybe TRBD1 (5 bases). CDR1 is SGHVS, CDR2 FNYEAQ, per germline. This CDR3 comprises 17 residues. The ends were cut back, 1 base at V and 4 bases at J, with 14 bases in the middle. CDR3 amino acids: CASSLDLGQFYNSPLHF. CDR3 coding DNA: TGTGCCAGCAGCTTAGATCTGGGGCAATTTTATAATTCACCCCTCCACTTT.